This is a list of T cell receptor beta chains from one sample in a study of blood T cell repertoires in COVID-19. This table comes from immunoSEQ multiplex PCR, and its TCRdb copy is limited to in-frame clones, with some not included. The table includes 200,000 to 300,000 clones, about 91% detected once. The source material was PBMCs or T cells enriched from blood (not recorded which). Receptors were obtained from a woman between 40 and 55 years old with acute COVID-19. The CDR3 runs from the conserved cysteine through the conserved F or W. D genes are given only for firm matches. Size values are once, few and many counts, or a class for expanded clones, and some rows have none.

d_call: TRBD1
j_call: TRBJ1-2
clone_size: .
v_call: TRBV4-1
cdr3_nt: TGCGCCAGCAGGGGAGGGGACAGGGGATATTTTGGTGGCTACACCTTC
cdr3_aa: CASRGGDRGYFGGYTF

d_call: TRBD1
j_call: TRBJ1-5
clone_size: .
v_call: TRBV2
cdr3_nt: TGTGCCAGCAGCTGGACAGGGCGGGACCAGCCCCAGCATTTT
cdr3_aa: CASSWTGRDQPQHF

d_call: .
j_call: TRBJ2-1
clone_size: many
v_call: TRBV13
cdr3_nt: TGTGCCAGCAGCTTAGAGGACAGAGCCTACAATGAGCAGTTCTTC
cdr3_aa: CASSLEDRAYNEQFF

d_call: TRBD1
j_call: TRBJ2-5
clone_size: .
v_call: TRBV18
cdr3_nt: TGTGCCAGCTCACGGGACAGGCGCCAAGAGACCCAGTACTTC
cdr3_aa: CASSRDRRQETQYF

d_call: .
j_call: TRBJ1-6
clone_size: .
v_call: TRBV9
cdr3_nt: TGTGCCAGCAGTGCCGCCTCTAATTCTAATTCACCCCTCCACTTT
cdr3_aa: CASSAASNSNSPLHF

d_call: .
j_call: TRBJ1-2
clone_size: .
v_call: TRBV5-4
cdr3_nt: TGTGCCAGCAGCCCCCGGGACAACTTCTATGGCTACACCTTC
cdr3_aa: CASSPRDNFYGYTF

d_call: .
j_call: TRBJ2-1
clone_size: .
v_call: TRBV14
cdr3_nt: TGTGCCAGCAGCCAAGAGCGCCACAATGAGCAGTTCTTC
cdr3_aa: CASSQERHNEQFF

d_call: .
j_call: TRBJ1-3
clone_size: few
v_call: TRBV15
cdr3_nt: TGTGCCACCAGCAGAGATTGGAGCTCTGGAAACACCATATATTTT
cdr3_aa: CATSRDWSSGNTIYF

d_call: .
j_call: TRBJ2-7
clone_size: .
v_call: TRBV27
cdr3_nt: TGTGCCAGCAGTCGCCGAGTGGTAGCTAGCGTGACCTACGAGCAGTACTTC
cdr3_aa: CASSRRVVASVTYEQYF

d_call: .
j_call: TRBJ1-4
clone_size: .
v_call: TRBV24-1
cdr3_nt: TGTGCCACCAGTGAAACAAGTCCGGGGTCTAATGAAAAACTGTTTTTT
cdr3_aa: CATSETSPGSNEKLFF

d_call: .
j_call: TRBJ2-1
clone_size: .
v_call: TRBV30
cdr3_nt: TGTGCCTGGACGCACAGAAATGAGCAGTTCTTC
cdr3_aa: CAWTHRNEQFF

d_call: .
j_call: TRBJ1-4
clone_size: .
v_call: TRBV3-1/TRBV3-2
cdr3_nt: TGTGCCAGCAGCCAAGGTGCCAGGGCGAGAGAAAAACTGTTTTTT
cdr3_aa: CASSQGARAREKLFF

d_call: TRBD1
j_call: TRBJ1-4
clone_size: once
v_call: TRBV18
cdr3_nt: TGTGCCAGCTCACCCGGGACAGGGGATGAAAAACTGTTTTTT
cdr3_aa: CASSPGTGDEKLFF

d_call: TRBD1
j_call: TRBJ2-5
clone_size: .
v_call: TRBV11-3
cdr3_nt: TGTGCCAGCAGCCATGGACAGGGAGGAGAGACCCAGTACTTC
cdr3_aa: CASSHGQGGETQYF

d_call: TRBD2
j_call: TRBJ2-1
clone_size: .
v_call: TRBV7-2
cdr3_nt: TGTGCCAGCAGCTTCGGACTAGCCAACAATGAGCAGTTCTTC
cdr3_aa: CASSFGLANNEQFF

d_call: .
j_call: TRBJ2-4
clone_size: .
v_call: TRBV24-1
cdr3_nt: TGTGCCACCAGTAACTTTGAAAACATTCAGTACTTC
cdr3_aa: CATSNFENIQYF

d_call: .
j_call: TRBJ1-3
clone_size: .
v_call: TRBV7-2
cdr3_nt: TGTGCCAGCAGCCCAACACGCTCTGGAAACACCATATATTTT
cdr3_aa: CASSPTRSGNTIYF

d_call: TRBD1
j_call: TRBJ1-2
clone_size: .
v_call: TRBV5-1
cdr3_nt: TGCGCCAGCAGCTCATCTCGGGACAGGGTCGGCGGCTACACCTTC
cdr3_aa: CASSSSRDRVGGYTF

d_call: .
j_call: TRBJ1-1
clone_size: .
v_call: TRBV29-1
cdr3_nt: TGCAGCGTCCGGGGGATGAACACTGAAGCTTTCTTT
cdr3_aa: CSVRGMNTEAFF

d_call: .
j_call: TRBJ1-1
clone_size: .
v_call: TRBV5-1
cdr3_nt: TGCGCCAGCAGTCCGCAGGCTATGAACACTGAAGCTTTCTTT
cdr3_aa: CASSPQAMNTEAFF

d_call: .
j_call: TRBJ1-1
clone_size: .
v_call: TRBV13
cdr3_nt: TGTGCCAGCAGCGGGCTAGAGGGCTCGAACACTGAAGCTTTCTTT
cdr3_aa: CASSGLEGSNTEAFF

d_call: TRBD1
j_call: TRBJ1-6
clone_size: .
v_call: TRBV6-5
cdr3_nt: TGTGCCAGCAGTTACGGGTCGGGACAGAATAATTCACCCCTCCACTTT
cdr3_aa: CASSYGSGQNNSPLHF

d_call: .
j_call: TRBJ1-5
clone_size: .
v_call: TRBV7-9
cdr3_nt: TGTGCCAGCAGCTTAGGTTCGGAGCCCCAGCATTTT
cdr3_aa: CASSLGSEPQHF